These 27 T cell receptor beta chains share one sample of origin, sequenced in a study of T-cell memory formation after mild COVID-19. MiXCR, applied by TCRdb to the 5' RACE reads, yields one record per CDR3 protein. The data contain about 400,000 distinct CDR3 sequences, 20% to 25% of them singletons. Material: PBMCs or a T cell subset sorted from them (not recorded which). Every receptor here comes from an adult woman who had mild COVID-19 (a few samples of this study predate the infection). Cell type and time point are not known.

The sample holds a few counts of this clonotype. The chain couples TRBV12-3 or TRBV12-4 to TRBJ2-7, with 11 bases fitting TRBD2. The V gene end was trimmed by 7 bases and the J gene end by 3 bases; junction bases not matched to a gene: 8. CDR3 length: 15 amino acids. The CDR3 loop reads CASTPGLAANYEQYF. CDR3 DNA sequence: TGTGCCAGCACCCCGGGACTAGCGGCGAACTACGAGCAGTACTTC.

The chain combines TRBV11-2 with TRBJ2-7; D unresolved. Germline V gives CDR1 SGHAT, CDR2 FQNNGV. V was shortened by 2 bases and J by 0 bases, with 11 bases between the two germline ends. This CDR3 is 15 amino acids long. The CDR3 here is CASSLLSTHSYEQYF. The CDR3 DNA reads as TGTGCCAGCAGCTTACTAAGTACCCACTCCTACGAGCAGTACTTC.

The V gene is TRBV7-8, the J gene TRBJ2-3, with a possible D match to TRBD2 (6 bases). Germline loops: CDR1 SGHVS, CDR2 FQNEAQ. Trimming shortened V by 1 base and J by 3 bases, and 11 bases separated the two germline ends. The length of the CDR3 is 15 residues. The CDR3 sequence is CASSLVRERTDTQYF. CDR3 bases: TGTGCCAGCAGCTTAGTCCGGGAGAGGACAGATACGCAGTATTTT.

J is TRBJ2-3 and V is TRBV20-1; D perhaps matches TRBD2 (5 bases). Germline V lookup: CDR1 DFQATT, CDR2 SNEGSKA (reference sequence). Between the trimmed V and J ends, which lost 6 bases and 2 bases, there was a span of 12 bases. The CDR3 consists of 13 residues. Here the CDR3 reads CSAVGSLTDTQYF. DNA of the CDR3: TGCAGTGCCGTTGGGAGCCTCACAGATACGCAGTATTTT.

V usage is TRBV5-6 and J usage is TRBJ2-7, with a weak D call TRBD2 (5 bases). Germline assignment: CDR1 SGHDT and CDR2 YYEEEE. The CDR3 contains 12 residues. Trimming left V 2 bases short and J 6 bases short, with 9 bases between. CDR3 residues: CASSFGMGEQYF. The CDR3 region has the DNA TGTGCCAGCAGCTTCGGGATGGGCGAGCAGTACTTC.

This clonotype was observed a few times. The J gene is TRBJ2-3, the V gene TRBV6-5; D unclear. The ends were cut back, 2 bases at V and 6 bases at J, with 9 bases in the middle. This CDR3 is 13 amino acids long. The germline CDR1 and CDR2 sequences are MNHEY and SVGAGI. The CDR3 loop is CASSYPLSDTQYF. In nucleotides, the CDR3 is TGTGCCAGCAGTTACCCCTTGTCCGATACGCAGTATTTT.

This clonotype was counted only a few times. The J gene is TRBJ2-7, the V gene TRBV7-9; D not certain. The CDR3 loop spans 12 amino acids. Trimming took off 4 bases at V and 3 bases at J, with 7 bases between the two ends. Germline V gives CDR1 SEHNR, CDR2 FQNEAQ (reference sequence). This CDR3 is CASSYVHYEQYF. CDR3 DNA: TGTGCCAGCAGCTATGTTCACTACGAGCAGTACTTC.

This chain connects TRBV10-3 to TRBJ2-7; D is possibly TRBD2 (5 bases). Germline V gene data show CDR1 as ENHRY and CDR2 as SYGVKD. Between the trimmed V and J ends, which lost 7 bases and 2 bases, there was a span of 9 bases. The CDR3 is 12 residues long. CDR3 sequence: CAITSTTYEQYF. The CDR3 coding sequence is TGTGCCATCACATCGACTACCTACGAGCAGTACTTC.

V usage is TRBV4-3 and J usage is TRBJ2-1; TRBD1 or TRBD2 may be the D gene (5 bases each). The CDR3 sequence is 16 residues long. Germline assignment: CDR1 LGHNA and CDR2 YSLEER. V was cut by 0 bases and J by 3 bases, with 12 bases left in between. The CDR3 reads CASSQDGTLLYNEQFF. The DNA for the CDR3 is TGCGCCAGCAGCCAAGATGGGACCCTCCTCTACAATGAGCAGTTCTTC.

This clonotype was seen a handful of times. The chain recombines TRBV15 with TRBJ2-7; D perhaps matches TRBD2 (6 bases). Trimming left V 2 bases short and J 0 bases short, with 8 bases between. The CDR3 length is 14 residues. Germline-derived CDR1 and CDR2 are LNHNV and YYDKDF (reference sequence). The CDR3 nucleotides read TGTGCCACCAGCAGACTAGCGTTCTCCTACGAGCAGTACTTC. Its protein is CATSRLAFSYEQYF.

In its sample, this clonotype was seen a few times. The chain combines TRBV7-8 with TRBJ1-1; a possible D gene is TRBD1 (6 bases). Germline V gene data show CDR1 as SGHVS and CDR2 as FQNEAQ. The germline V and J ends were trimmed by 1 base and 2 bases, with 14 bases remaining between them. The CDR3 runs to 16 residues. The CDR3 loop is CASSLGQGLANTEAFF. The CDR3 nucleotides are TGTGCCAGCAGCTTAGGTCAGGGGCTTGCAAACACTGAAGCTTTCTTT.

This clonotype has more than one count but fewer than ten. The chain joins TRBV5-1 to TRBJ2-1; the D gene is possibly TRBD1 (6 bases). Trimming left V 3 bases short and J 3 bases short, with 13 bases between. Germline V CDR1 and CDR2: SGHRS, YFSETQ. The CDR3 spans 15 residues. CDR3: CASSWTDRVYNEQFF. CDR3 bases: TGCGCCAGCAGCTGGACGGACAGAGTCTACAATGAGCAGTTCTTC. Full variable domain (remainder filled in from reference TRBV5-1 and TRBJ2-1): KAGVTQTPRYLIKTRGQQVTLSCSPISGHRSVSWYQQTPGQGLQFLFEYFSETQRNKGNFPGRFSGRQFSNSRSEMNVSTLELGDSALYLCASSWTDRVYNEQFFGPGTRLTVL.

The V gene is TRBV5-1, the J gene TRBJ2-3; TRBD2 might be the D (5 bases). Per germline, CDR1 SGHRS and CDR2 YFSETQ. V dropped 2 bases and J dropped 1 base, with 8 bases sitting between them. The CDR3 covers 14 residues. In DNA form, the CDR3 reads TGCGCCAGCAGCTTCCCAGCGGGCACAGATACGCAGTATTTT. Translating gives CASSFPAGTDTQYF. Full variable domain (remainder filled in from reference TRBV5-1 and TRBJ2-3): KAGVTQTPRYLIKTRGQQVTLSCSPISGHRSVSWYQQTPGQGLQFLFEYFSETQRNKGNFPGRFSGRQFSNSRSEMNVSTLELGDSALYLCASSFPAGTDTQYFGPGTRLTVL.

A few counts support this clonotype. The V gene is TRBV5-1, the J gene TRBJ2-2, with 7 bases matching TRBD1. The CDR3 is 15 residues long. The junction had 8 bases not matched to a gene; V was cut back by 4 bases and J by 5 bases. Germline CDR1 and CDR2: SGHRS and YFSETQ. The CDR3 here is CASSKEGGETGELFF. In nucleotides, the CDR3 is TGCGCCAGCAGCAAAGAAGGGGGCGAAACCGGGGAGCTGTTTTTT.

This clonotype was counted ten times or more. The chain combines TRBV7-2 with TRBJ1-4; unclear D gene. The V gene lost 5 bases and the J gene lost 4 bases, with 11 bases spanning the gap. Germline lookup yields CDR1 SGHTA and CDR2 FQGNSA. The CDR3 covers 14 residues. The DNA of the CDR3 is TGTGCCAGCAGCCACTACCGGAATAATGAAAAACTGTTTTTT. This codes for CASSHYRNNEKLFF.

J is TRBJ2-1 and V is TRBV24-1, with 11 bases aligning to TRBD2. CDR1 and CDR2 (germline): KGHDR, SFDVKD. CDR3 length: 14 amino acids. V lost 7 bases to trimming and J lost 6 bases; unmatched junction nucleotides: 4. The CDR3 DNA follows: TGTGCCACCAGACTAGCGGGAGAGGGCAATGAGCAGTTCTTC. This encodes CATRLAGEGNEQFF.

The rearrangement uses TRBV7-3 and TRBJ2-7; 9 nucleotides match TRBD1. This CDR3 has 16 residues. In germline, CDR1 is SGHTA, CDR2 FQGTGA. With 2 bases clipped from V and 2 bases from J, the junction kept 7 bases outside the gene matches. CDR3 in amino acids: CASSLSGQGPAYEQYF. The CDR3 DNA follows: TGTGCCAGCAGCTTATCCGGACAGGGGCCTGCCTACGAGCAGTACTTC.

The DNA for the CDR3 is TGCAGCGTTGCTGACAGGGTAGCTAACTATGGCTACACCTTC. This translates into CSVADRVANYGYTF. The J gene is TRBJ1-2, the V gene TRBV29-1; 7 bases align to TRBD1. The CDR3 loop spans 14 amino acids. Unmatched junction bases numbered 5, after V lost 4 bases and J lost 0 bases. Germline V gene sequence: CDR1 SQVTM, CDR2 ANQGSEA.

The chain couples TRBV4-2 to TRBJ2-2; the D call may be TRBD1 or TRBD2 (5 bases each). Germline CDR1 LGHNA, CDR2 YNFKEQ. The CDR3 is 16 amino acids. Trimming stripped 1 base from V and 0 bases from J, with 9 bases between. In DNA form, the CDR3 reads TGTGCCAGCAGCCAAGTCGGGACCACGAACACCGGGGAGCTGTTTTTT. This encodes CASSQVGTTNTGELFF.

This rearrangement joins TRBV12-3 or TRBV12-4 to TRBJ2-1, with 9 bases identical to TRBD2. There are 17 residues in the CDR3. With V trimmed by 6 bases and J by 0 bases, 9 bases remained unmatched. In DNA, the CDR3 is TGTGCCAGCAGCCCCGGCGGGAGGGGGGGCTCCTACAATGAGCAGTTCTTC. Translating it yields CASSPGGRGGSYNEQFF.

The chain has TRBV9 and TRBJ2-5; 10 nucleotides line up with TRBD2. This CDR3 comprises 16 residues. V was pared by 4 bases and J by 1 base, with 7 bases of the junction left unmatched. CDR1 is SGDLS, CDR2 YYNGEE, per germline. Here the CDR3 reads CASSRGVAGGQETQYF. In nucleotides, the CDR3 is TGTGCCAGCAGCCGAGGGGTAGCGGGGGGCCAAGAGACCCAGTACTTC.

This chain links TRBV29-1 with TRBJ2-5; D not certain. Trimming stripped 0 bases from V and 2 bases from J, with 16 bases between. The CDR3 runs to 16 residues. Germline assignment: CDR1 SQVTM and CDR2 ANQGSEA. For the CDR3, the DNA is TGCAGCGTTGAAGATCTGGGCGGTCCGTTTCAAGAGACCCAGTACTTC. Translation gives CSVEDLGGPFQETQYF.

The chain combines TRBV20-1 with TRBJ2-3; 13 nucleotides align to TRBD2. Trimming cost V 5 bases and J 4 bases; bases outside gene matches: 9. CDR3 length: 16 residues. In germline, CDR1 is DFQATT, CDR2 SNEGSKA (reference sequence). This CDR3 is CSALTGLAGVSDTQYF. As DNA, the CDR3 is TGCAGTGCTCTGACTGGACTAGCGGGAGTCTCAGATACGCAGTATTTT.

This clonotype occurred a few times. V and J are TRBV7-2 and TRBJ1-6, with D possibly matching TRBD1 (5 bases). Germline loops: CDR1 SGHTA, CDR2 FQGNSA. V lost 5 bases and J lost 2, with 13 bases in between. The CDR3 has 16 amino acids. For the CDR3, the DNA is TGTGCCAGCAGCCCGGGGGGAAGAACCTATAATTCACCCCTCCACTTT. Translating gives CASSPGGRTYNSPLHF.

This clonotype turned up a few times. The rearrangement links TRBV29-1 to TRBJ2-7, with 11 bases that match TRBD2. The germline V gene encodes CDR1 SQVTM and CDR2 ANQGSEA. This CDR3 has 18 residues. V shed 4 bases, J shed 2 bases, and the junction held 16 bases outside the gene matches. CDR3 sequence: CSVGVSQWGLAATYEQYF. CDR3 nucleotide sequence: TGCAGCGTTGGTGTCAGTCAATGGGGACTAGCGGCCACCTACGAGCAGTACTTC.

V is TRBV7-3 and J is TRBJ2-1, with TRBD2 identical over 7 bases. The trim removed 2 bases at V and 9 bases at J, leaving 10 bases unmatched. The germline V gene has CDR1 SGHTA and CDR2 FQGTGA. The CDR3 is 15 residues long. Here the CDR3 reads CASSLGPAGYGEQFF. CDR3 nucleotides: TGTGCCAGCAGCTTAGGCCCAGCGGGGTACGGTGAGCAGTTCTTC.

The CDR3: CASTGTGGGYEQYF. In DNA form, the CDR3 reads TGTGCCAGCACCGGGACAGGGGGCGGCTACGAGCAGTACTTC. The rearrangement links TRBV25-1 to TRBJ2-7; TRBD1 matches at 12 bases. Trimming cost V 7 bases and J 3 bases; bases outside gene matches: 4. The germline CDR1 and CDR2 sequences are MGHDK and SYGVNS. The CDR3 has 14 residues.